Described below is a single T cell receptor (beta chain) sequence and its context. The data were obtained in a study of human T cells and chemical hapten exposure. Original processing notes: Counting gave a median of 95,638 TCRs per sample, with values ranging from about 23,224 to 750,000. TCRdb analysed the RACE reads with MiXCR anew, one entry per CDR3 protein. These V and J calls originate from TCRdb's pipeline instead of the authors' own analysis. The repertoire has 70,000 to 80,000 distinct CDR3 sequences, approximately 29% of them found once; the top ten carry nearly 9%. The CDR3 length is 15 residues. Germline loops: CDR1 MDHEN, CDR2 SYDVKM. Losses at the gene ends were 5 bases for V and 9 bases for J; bases not matched to a gene: 7. The time point was: patch test 1, 2 weeks after DPC sensitization. Documented treatment: therapeutic diphenylcyclopropenone sensitization with weekly scalp DPC.

The material sequenced was whole blood, taken in connection with sensitization to the hapten diphenylcyclopropenone (DPC). This clonotype originated in a man aged 40-49 years with alopecia areata. Some clones in this sample may be carry-over from other donors' samples. The chain has TRBV28 and TRBJ2-1, with 13 bases identical to TRBD2. The CDR3 protein is CASSPRTSGSAEQFF. The CDR3 bases are TGTGCCAGCAGTCCGAGGACTAGCGGGAGCGCTGAGCAGTTCTTC.